Here is one T cell receptor beta chain with its context. CDR3 length: 14 amino acids. Trimming cost V 2 bases and J 7 bases; bases outside gene matches: 7. Per the germline V gene, CDR1 is SGHRS and CDR2 is YFSETQ. The data derive from a study of blood T cell repertoires in COVID-19. At the level of the study: There were acute and convalescent COVID-19 samples, and they came from the United States, Italy and Spain. From T cells, B-cell-depleted T cells, or PBMCs came the material, which was cDNA or gDNA.

In the authors' workflow: Reference gene primers were amplified, and this amplification served to estimate nucleated cell counts. The repertoire was sequenced with immunoSEQ multiplex PCR; TCRdb's copy has only in-frame clones and lacks some. From that table come the V and J calls and clone size; the DNA was used to work out D and trimming. In the table there are over 200,000 clones, around 85% of which are singletons. The receptor was isolated from a woman at least 80 years old with acute or convalescent COVID-19. The sequenced sample was peripheral blood. The rearrangement links TRBV5-1 to TRBJ2-7; TRBD1 matches 9 bases. CDR3 DNA: TGCGCCAGCAGCTTACCGGGACAGGGCGTGGAGCAGTACTTC. Protein product: CASSLPGQGVEQYF.